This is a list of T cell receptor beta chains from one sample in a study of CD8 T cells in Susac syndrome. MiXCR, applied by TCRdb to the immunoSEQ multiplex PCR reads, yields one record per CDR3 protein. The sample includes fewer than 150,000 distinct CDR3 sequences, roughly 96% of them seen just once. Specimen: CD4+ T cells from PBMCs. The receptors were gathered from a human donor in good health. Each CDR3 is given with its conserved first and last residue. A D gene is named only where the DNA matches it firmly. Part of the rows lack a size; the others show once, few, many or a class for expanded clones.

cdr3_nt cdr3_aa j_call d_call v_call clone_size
TGTGCCAGCAGAGGGCCAGCAGCGGGAGGCTCGGGCGGGGAGCTGTTTTTT CASRGPAAGGSGGELFF TRBJ2-2 TRBD2 TRBV6-1 .
TGCAGTGCTAGTCTAACGGTACCGAACAATGAGCAGTTCTTC CSASLTVPNNEQFF TRBJ2-1 . TRBV20-1 .
TGTGCCTGGTCAGGGGTGGGACAGCCCCAGCATTTT CAWSGVGQPQHF TRBJ1-5 . TRBV30 .
TGTGCCAGCGCTTCCCGGAGATCGGGACAGGGTCGACAAGAGACCCAGTACTTC CASASRRSGQGRQETQYF TRBJ2-5 TRBD1 TRBV6-2/TRBV6-3 .
TGTGCCAGCCATCTGAACAGCGGGAGCTCCTACAATGAGCAGTTCTTC CASHLNSGSSYNEQFF TRBJ2-1 TRBD2 TRBV27 .
TGTGCCAGCAGCCTGACGACCACTGAAGCTTTCTTT CASSLTTTEAFF TRBJ1-1 . TRBV3-1 .
TGTGCCAGCTCACGCTCGACTAGCGGGGGTTCCCAAGATACGCAGTATTTT CASSRSTSGGSQDTQYF TRBJ2-3 TRBD2 TRBV18 .
TGTGCCAGCAGACGAACACGGGATCAATCCTACAATGAGCAGTTCTTC CASRRTRDQSYNEQFF TRBJ2-1 . TRBV7-9 .
TGTGCCAGCTCACCACCCCGTCCCAGCACTGAAGCTTTCTTT CASSPPRPSTEAFF TRBJ1-1 . TRBV18 .
TGTGCCAGCAGCTTAAGAAGGGCAGTAAGCTCCTACAATGAGCAGTTCTTC CASSLRRAVSSYNEQFF TRBJ2-1 . TRBV7-2 .
TGCGCCAGCAGCGTACAGGTGGAGACCGGGGAGCTGTTTTTT CASSVQVETGELFF TRBJ2-2 . TRBV5-1 .
TGCGCCAGCAGTCAAATAGTCGGCAATCAGCCCCAGCATTTT CASSQIVGNQPQHF TRBJ1-5 . TRBV23-1 .
TGTGCCAGCAGCCCCGACTTGAATGGCTACACCTTC CASSPDLNGYTF TRBJ1-2 . TRBV7-9 .
TGTGCCAGCAGCTTAGATAGAGGGGGCAACACTGAAGCTTTCTTT CASSLDRGGNTEAFF TRBJ1-1 TRBD1 TRBV7-2 .
TGCAGCGTTGAAGGGACAGGAGGGGTCTACACCTTC CSVEGTGGVYTF TRBJ1-2 TRBD1 TRBV29-1 .
TGTGCCAGCAGTGAAAAAGGGGGGAATAGCAATCAGCCCCAGCATTTT CASSEKGGNSNQPQHF TRBJ1-5 . TRBV25-1 .
TGTGCCAGCAGCCCCCGGACAGGCGATGTCGAAGCTTTCTTT CASSPRTGDVEAFF TRBJ1-1 TRBD1 TRBV3-1 .
TGTGCCAGCAGCCCGAGCAGGACTAGCGGGAGCCAAAACATTCAGTACTTC CASSPSRTSGSQNIQYF TRBJ2-4 TRBD2 TRBV7-2 .
TGTGCCAGCAGTTTTATGGGACAGGGGGCGGGGGAGCAGTACTTC CASSFMGQGAGEQYF TRBJ2-7 TRBD1 TRBV12-3/TRBV12-4 .
TGTGCCAGCTCACCGACAGGTACCTACGAGCAGTACTTC CASSPTGTYEQYF TRBJ2-7 . TRBV18 once
TGCGCCAGCAGCTTCTCCGGAATAGCGGGAGTCGAGCAGTACTTC CASSFSGIAGVEQYF TRBJ2-7 TRBD2 TRBV5-1 .
TGTGCCAGCAGTTCGGACAGGGGGTACGGTGAGCAGTTCTTC CASSSDRGYGEQFF TRBJ2-1 TRBD1 TRBV12-3/TRBV12-4 .
TGTGCCTGGAGTCTCTCCCGGACTAGCACCACAGATACGCAGTATTTT CAWSLSRTSTTDTQYF TRBJ2-3 TRBD2 TRBV30 .
TGCAGCGTCCTGATCCCGGGACAGGGTGCCACCGGGGAGCTGTTTTTT CSVLIPGQGATGELFF TRBJ2-2 TRBD1 TRBV29-1 .
TGTGCCAGCAGCTCCGGAATTGCTAGCGGGAGAGGGTACGAGCAGTACTTC CASSSGIASGRGYEQYF TRBJ2-7 TRBD2 TRBV7-2 .
TGTGCCACCAGCAATCACGGGGGCGGCTACACCTTC CATSNHGGGYTF TRBJ1-2 . TRBV15 .
TGTGCCACCAGGACAGTGGGGAACATTCAGTACTTC CATRTVGNIQYF TRBJ2-4 . TRBV10-3 .
TGTGCCACCAGCAGGAGTGGGACGGCCCAGAGAAGGTTCGACGAGCAGTACTTC CATSRSGTAQRRFDEQYF TRBJ2-7 . TRBV15 .
TGTGCCAGCAGCCAAGGACTAGCGGACCCCCCCTGGGATGAGCAGTTCTTC CASSQGLADPPWDEQFF TRBJ2-1 TRBD2 TRBV14 .
TGTGCCAGCAGTTTGGGGGGCGGTAGCAATCAGCCCCAGCATTTT CASSLGGGSNQPQHF TRBJ1-5 . TRBV12-3/TRBV12-4 .
TGTGCCAGCAGTTACTTAGGAGTGACCGGGGAGCTGTTTTTT CASSYLGVTGELFF TRBJ2-2 . TRBV6-6 once
TGCGCCAGCAGCCAAGGGGGTGCTGGGGCCAACGTCCTGACTTTC CASSQGGAGANVLTF TRBJ2-6 . TRBV5-1 .
TGTGCCATCAGTGCACAGGGCATCTCTGGAAACACCATATATTTT CAISAQGISGNTIYF TRBJ1-3 . TRBV10-3 .
TGCGCCAGCACTGAATCCGGGACAGGGATCTCTGGGGCCAACGTCCTGACTTTC CASTESGTGISGANVLTF TRBJ2-6 TRBD1 TRBV5-1 .
TGTGCCAGCAGCCTCATGGGGGGCGGGAGCACAGATACGCAGTATTTT CASSLMGGGSTDTQYF TRBJ2-3 . TRBV6-1 .
TGTGCCAGCAGCCAAGATGAGGGACAGCAGTTCTTC CASSQDEGQQFF TRBJ2-1 . TRBV3-1 .
TGTGCCAGCCGGGACCGAATCTATGGCTACACCTTC CASRDRIYGYTF TRBJ1-2 . TRBV28 once
TGTGCCAGCAGTTTCGGGACAGGAGAGAACGAGCAGTACTTC CASSFGTGENEQYF TRBJ2-7 TRBD1 TRBV28 once
TGCAGTGCTAGAGTGGGGGCTCAAGAGACCCAGTACTTC CSARVGAQETQYF TRBJ2-5 . TRBV20-1 .
TGCGCCAGCAGCTTGGATGGAGTTAGCGACGAGCAGTACTTC CASSLDGVSDEQYF TRBJ2-7 . TRBV5-1 .